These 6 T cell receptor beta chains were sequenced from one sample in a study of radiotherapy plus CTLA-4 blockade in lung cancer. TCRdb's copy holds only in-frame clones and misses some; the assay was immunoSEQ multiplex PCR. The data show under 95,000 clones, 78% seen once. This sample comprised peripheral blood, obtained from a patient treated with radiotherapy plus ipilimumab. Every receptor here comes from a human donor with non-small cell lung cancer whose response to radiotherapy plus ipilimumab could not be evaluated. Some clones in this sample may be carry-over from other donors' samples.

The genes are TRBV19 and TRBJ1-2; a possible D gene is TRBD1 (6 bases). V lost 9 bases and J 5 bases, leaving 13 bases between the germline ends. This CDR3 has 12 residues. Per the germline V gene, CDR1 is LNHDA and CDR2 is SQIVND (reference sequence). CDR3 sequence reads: CASSGEGYGYTF. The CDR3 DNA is TGTGCCAGCTCAGGGGAGGGGTATGGCTACACCTTC.

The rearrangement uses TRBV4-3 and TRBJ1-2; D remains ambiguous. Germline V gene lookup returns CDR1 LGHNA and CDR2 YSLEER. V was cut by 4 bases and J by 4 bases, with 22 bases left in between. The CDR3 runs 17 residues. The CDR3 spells CASSPTTRGEMSYGYTF. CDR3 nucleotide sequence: TGCGCCAGCAGCCCCACCACAAGAGGAGAGATGTCCTATGGCTACACCTTC.

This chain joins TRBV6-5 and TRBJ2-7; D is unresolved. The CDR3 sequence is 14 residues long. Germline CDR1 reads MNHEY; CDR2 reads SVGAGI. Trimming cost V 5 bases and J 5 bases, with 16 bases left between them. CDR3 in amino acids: CASSARVNLHEQYF. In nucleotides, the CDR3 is TGTGCCAGCAGTGCAAGAGTTAACCTCCACGAGCAGTACTTC.

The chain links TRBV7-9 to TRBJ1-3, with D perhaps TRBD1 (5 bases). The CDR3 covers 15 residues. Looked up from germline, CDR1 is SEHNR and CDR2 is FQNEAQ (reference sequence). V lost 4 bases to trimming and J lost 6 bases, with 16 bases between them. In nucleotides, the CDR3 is TGTGCCAGCAGCTCCTCCGGGACTGGTAAAAACACCATATATTTT. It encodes CASSSSGTGKNTIYF.

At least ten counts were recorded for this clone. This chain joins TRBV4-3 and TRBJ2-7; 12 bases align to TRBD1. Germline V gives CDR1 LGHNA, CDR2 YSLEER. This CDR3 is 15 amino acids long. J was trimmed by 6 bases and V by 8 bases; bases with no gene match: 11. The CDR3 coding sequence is TGCGCCAGCGGAGGGGACAGGGGGCGATTCAGCGAGCAGTACTTC. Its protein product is CASGGDRGRFSEQYF.

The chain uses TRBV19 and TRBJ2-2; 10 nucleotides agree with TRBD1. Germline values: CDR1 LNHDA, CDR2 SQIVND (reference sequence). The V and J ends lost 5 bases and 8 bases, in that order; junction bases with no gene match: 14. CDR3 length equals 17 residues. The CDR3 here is CASSPRDRGSLMGELFF. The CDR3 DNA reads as TGTGCCAGTAGTCCCCGGGACAGGGGCTCCTTAATGGGGGAGCTGTTTTTT.